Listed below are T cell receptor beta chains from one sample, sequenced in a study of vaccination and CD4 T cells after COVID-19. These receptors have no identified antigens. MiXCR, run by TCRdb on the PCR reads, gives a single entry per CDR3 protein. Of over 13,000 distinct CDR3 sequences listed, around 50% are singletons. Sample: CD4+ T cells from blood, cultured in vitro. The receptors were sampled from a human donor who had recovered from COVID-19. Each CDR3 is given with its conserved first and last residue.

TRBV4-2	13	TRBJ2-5	CASRLGGGETQYF
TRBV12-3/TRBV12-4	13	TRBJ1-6	CASSFAGPGPLHF
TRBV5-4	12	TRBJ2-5	CASSSKGETQYF
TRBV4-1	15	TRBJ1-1	CASSQDPGGYTEAFF
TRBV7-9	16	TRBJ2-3	CASSDSSGGATDTQYF
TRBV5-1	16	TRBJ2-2	CASSLPSGANTGELFF
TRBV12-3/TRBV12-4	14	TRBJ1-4	CASSFRGLNEKLFF
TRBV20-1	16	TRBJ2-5	CSASGPLRAFQETQYF
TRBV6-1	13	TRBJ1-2	CASTATGGLGCTF
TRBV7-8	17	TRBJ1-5	CASSLKTGGRSNQPQHF
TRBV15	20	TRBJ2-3	CATSSPRDMGLAVSTDTQYF
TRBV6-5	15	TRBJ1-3	CASSYAGSPGNTIYF
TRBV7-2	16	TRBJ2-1	CASSLGWASGSNEQFF
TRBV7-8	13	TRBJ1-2	CASSLGQIYGYTF
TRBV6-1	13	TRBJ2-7	CASSGMVGYEQYF
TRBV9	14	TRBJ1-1	CASSVFQVPTEAFF
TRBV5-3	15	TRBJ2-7	CARSLESANPYEQYF
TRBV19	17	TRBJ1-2	CASSIPRDREKNYGYTF
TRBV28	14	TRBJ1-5	CASSLGRGKQPQHF
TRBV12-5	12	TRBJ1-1	CASGLLGTGAFF
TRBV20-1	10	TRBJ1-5	CSASGQPQHF
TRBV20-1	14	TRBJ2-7	CSATGTAVTYEQYF
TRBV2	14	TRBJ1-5	CASSEPGRYQPQHF
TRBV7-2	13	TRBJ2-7	CASSLGDSYEQYF
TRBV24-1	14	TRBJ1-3	CATADSRSGNTIYF
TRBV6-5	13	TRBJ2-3	CASSLEASDTQYF
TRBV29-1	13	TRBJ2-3	CSAPTVGGDTQYF
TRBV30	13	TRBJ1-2	CAGAGTGNYGYTF
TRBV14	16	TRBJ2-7	CASSQEGTVVSYEQYF
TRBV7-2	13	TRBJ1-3	CASTAGPGNTIYF
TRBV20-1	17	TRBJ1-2	CSATRSGQGALRKGYTF
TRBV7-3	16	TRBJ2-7	CASSLQPAGYSYEQYF
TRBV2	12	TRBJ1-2	CASRGANYGYTF
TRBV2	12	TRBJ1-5	CASSARYQPQHF
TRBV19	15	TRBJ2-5	CASSAGTPGGETQYF
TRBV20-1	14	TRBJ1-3	CSARRDSSGNTIYF
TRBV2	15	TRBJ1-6	CASKNQGQGVSPLHF
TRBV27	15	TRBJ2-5	CASTLSGAPGETQYF
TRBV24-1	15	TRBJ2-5	CATSDRTSFQETQYF
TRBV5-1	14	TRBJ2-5	CASSPGGVGETQYF
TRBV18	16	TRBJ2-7	CASSPPSGQGFYEQYF
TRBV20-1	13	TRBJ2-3	CSAPGRLGDTQYF
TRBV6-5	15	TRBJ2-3	CASSYSMIGGLAEYF
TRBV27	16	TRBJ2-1	CASSDDRTPSYNEQFF
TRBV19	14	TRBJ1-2	CASSLDRFNYGYTF
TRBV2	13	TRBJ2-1	CASSGSRGDEQFF
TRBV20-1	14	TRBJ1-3	CSARDGGSGNTIYF
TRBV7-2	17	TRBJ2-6	CASSFIRGAPGANVLTF
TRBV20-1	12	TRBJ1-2	CSAREGSYGYTF
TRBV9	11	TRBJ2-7	CASGEGYEQYF
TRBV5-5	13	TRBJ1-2	CASSPRGADGYTF
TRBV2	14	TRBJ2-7	CASSGTAGNYEQYF
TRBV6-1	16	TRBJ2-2	CASTRTSGINTGELFF